Following are 18 T cell receptor beta chains from one sample sequenced in a study of shared clonotypes between healthy human individuals. Using immunoSEQ multiplex PCR, the repertoire was profiled, and TCRdb retains in-frame clones only, with some absent. This sample carries a few million clones, approximately 95% of them seen once, and the ten largest clones take 0.39%. Sequencing was carried out using naive CD4+ T cells from PBMCs. Subset reported: CD45RA+ positively selected. All receptors derive from a man between 18 and 29 years old in good health. Some clones in this sample may be carry-over from other donors' samples.

The chain has TRBV6-4 and TRBJ1-5; D is perhaps TRBD1 (5 bases). V dropped 7 bases and J dropped 5 bases, with 9 bases sitting between them. CDR3 size: 12 residues. Per the germline V gene, CDR1 is MRHNA and CDR2 is SNTAGT. CDR3 loop: CASKQQDQPQHF. The CDR3, as DNA: TGTGCCAGCAAGCAACAGGATCAGCCCCAGCATTTT.

For this clone: At one of its ends the junction is not consistent with the germline gene, which may arise from a read error. The V and J genes are TRBV14 and TRBJ2-1; 7 positions agree with TRBD2. Germline assignment: CDR1 SGHDN and CDR2 FVKESK. The CDR3 is 16 amino acids. CDR3 DNA sequence: TGTACCAGCAGCCCGTGGGGCGGGAGCTCCTACAATGAGCAGTTCTTC. Translated, it gives CTSSPWGGSSYNEQFF.

The chain has TRBV15 and TRBJ2-1, with 9 bases identical to TRBD2. There are 15 residues in the CDR3. The J segment lost 5 bases and the V segment lost 3 bases, leaving 5 bases of the junction unmatched. Germline CDR1 reads LNHNV; CDR2 reads YYDKDF (reference sequence). The CDR3 is CATSRGIAGDNEQFF. CDR3 bases: TGTGCCACCAGCAGGGGGATAGCGGGGGACAATGAGCAGTTCTTC.

V and J are TRBV7-3 and TRBJ2-6; unclear D gene. Germline V gives CDR1 SGHTA, CDR2 FQGTGA. CDR3 length: 17 residues. Trimming stripped 0 bases from V and 2 bases from J, with 11 bases between. Here the CDR3 DNA reads TGTGCCAGCAGCTTAACGGTTTTGGGCGCTGGGGCCAACGTCCTGACTTTC. This codes for CASSLTVLGAGANVLTF.

The rearrangement uses TRBV6-1 and TRBJ2-3, with a weak D call TRBD2 (6 bases). Deletions cut 9 bases from V and 1 base from J, with 11 bases between. The germline CDR1 and CDR2 sequences are MNHNS and SASEGT. The CDR3 covers 13 residues. The CDR3 DNA reads TGTGCCAGTAACGGAGGGGGCACAGATACGCAGTATTTT. It codes for CASNGGGTDTQYF.

This chain joins TRBV28 and TRBJ2-3, with a tentative D call TRBD1 (8 bases). Germline-derived CDR1 and CDR2 are MDHEN and SYDVKM. The CDR3 spans 16 residues. V was cut by 6 bases and J by 3 bases, with 19 bases left in between. The CDR3 loop reads CASSNPDRGGTDTQYF. The CDR3, as DNA: TGTGCCAGCAGCAATCCTGACAGGGGAGGGACAGATACGCAGTATTTT. The variable domain in full, with the rest retrieved from reference TRBV28 and TRBJ2-3, is DVKVTQSSRYLVKRTGEKVFLECVQDMDHENMFWYRQDPGLGLRLIYFSYDVKMKEKGDIPEGYSVSREKKERFSLILESASTNQTSMYLCASSNPDRGGTDTQYFGPGTRLTVL.

The V call is TRBV6-5, the J call TRBJ1-4, with 9 bases identical to TRBD1. The junction had 8 bases not matched to a gene; V was cut back by 6 bases and J by 6 bases. There are 15 residues in the CDR3. The germline V gene encodes CDR1 MNHEY and CDR2 SVGAGI. CDR3 residues: CASSLNRGRHEKLFF. The CDR3 DNA reads TGTGCCAGCAGCCTCAACAGGGGGCGGCATGAAAAACTGTTTTTT.

The J gene is TRBJ1-2, the V gene TRBV5-6, with TRBD1 as a possible D gene (5 bases). V was pared by 1 base and J by 4 bases, with 11 bases between. Germline CDR1 is SGHDT and CDR2 is YYEEEE. The CDR3 runs 14 residues. In DNA, the CDR3 is TGTGCCAGCAGCTTGCACTCCGGGGGCTATGGCTACACCTTC. Encoded protein: CASSLHSGGYGYTF.

The CDR3 bases are TGTGCCAGCAGCGGTCTTAGTGACGAGCAGTACTTC. It encodes CASSGLSDEQYF. The chain is built from TRBV7-2 and TRBJ2-7; no firm D call. Trimming left V 5 bases short and J 5 bases short, with 10 bases between. The CDR3 consists of 12 residues. Germline CDR1 and CDR2: SGHTA and FQGNSA.

This clone was seen just once. V is TRBV25-1 and J is TRBJ2-2, with D possibly being TRBD2 (5 bases). The CDR3 extends over 14 amino acids. In germline, CDR1 is MGHDK, CDR2 SYGVNS. The V and J ends lost 4 bases and 9 bases respectively, with 15 bases between them. The CDR3 loop reads CASSGAGGHRELFF. CDR3 coding DNA: TGTGCCAGCAGTGGGGCGGGCGGTCACCGGGAGCTGTTTTTT. The full variable domain, completed using reference TRBV25-1 and TRBJ2-2, is EADIYQTPRYLVIGTGKKITLECSQTMGHDKMYWYQQDPGMELHLIHYSYGVNSTEKGDLSSESTVSRIRTEHFPLTLESARPSHTSQYLCASSGAGGHRELFFGEGSRLTVL.

This clone occurred once. The chain recombines TRBV28 with TRBJ1-1; perhaps TRBD1 as D (6 bases). This CDR3 has 12 residues. CDR1 is MDHEN, CDR2 SYDVKM, per germline. Trimming cost V 3 bases and J 6 bases, with 8 bases left between them. This chain's CDR3 is CASSLRTAEAFF. The CDR3, as DNA: TGTGCCAGCAGTTTGCGGACAGCTGAAGCTTTCTTT. Full variable domain (rest looked up from reference TRBV28 and TRBJ1-1): DVKVTQSSRYLVKRTGEKVFLECVQDMDHENMFWYRQDPGLGLRLIYFSYDVKMKEKGDIPEGYSVSREKKERFSLILESASTNQTSMYLCASSLRTAEAFFGQGTRLTVV.

This chain connects TRBV2 to TRBJ1-2; D not certain. CDR1 is SNHLY and CDR2 is FYNNEI in the germline V gene. The CDR3 loop spans 17 amino acids. Between the trimmed V and J ends, which lost 2 bases and 3 bases, there was a span of 19 bases. CDR3 sequence reads: CASSERRNPLSHYGYTF. The CDR3 DNA is TGTGCCAGCAGTGAACGTCGAAATCCCCTGTCCCACTATGGCTACACCTTC.

V and J are TRBV6-1 and TRBJ2-5, with 8 bases that match TRBD2. The germline V gene encodes CDR1 MNHNS and CDR2 SASEGT. Germline trimming cut 3 bases from V and 7 bases from J; bases unmatched to any gene: 7. The CDR3 covers 14 residues. The CDR3 region is CASSEQSGSMTQYF. In DNA form, the CDR3 reads TGTGCCAGCAGTGAGCAGAGCGGGAGTATGACCCAGTACTTC.

This clone showed up just a few times. Distinct nucleotide sequences in the sample also encode this CDR3. The chain has TRBV9 and TRBJ2-7, with no clear D. The germline V and J ends were trimmed by 1 base and 5 bases, with 13 bases remaining between them. Germline V CDR1 and CDR2: SGDLS, YYNGEE. This CDR3 is built from 14 residues. The CDR3, as DNA: TGTGCCAGCAGCGTACAGGCCGCAAGTGACGAGCAGTACTTC. It encodes CASSVQAASDEQYF.

In the case of this clone: The sample has other DNA sequences that encode this CDR3 too. The rearrangement links TRBV5-4 to TRBJ1-3; D uncertain. The CDR3 spans 15 residues. V was trimmed by 0 bases and J by 0 bases, leaving 7 bases between them. Germline assignment: CDR1 SGHNT and CDR2 YYREEE (reference sequence). In nucleotides, the CDR3 is TGTGCCAGCAGCTTGGACGGGATCTCTGGAAACACCATATATTTT. Residues: CASSLDGISGNTIYF. The full variable domain, in which reference TRBV5-4 and TRBJ1-3 provide the parts outside the CDR3, is ETGVTQSPTHLIKTRGQQVTLRCSSQSGHNTVSWYQQALGQGPQFIFQYYREEENGRGNFPPRFSGLQFPNYSSELNVNALELDDSALYLCASSLDGISGNTIYFGEGSWLTVV.

V is TRBV5-1 and J is TRBJ2-3; 8 positions match TRBD2. The CDR3 loop spans 16 amino acids. V lost 3 bases to trimming and J lost 4 bases; unmatched junction nucleotides: 10. Germline loops: CDR1 SGHRS, CDR2 YFSETQ. This CDR3 is CASSSGTRYEADTQYF. In nucleotides, the CDR3 is TGCGCCAGCAGCTCCGGGACTAGATATGAGGCAGATACGCAGTATTTT.

This clone was seen only once. V and J are TRBV2 and TRBJ2-5; D ambiguous. Judging by the DNA end, TRBJ2-7 fits better; the J call may be wrong. The germline gives CDR1 SNHLY, CDR2 FYNNEI. The CDR3 totals 12 residues. The CDR3 DNA reads as TGTGCCAGCAGTGTCCAAAATTACGAGCAGTACTTC. The encoded protein is CASSVQNYEQYF.

The CDR3 sequence is CASSVAQGTYEQYF. The CDR3 DNA reads as TGTGCCAGCAGTGTGGCGCAGGGCACTTACGAGCAGTACTTC. The V gene is TRBV6-6, the J gene TRBJ2-5, with D possibly being TRBD1 (5 bases). The closer fit of TRBJ2-7 to the DNA end suggests the J call may be wrong. CDR3 size: 14 residues. Germline V gene lookup returns CDR1 MNHNY and CDR2 SVGAGI (reference sequence).